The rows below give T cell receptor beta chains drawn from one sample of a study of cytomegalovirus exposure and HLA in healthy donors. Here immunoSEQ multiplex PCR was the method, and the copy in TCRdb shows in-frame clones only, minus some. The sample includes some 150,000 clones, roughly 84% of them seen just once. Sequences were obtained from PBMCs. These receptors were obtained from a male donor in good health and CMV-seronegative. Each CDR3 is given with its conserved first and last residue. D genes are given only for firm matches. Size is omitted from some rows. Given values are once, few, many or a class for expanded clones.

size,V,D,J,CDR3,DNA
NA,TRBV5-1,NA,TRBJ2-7,CASSSREGYEQYF,TGCGCCAGCAGCTCGCGAGAGGGCTACGAGCAGTACTTC
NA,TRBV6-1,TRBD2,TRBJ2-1,CASSRLAGGNEQFF,TGTGCCAGCAGCAGACTAGCGGGAGGCAATGAGCAGTTCTTC
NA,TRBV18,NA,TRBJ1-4,CASSPIDNREGKLFF,TGTGCCAGCTCACCAATAGACAACCGGGAGGGAAAACTGTTTTTT
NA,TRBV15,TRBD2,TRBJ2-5,CATFPGGGQETQYF,TGTGCCACCTTTCCCGGGGGGGGCCAAGAGACCCAGTACTTC
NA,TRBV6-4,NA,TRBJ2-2,CASSGQSNTGELFF,TGTGCCAGCAGCGGACAGTCGAACACCGGGGAGCTGTTTTTT
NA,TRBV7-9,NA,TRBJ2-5,CASSGGTSPGETQYF,TGTGCCAGCAGCGGGGGGACTTCCCCGGGAGAGACCCAGTACTTC
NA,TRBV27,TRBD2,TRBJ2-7,CASSFGGGYEQYF,TGTGCCAGCAGTTTCGGGGGGGGCTACGAGCAGTACTTC
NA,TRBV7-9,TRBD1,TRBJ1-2,CASSQQGVRYGYTF,TGTGCCAGCAGCCAACAGGGGGTACGGTATGGCTACACCTTC
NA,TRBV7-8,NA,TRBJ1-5,CASSLVGSHQPQHF,TGTGCCAGCAGCTTAGTGGGCAGCCATCAGCCCCAGCATTTT
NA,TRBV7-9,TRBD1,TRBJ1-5,CSSSSSNRDRVGQPQHF,TGTTCCAGCAGTTCTTCAAACCGGGACAGGGTTGGACAGCCCCAGCATTTT
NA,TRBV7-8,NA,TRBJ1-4,CASSPTRQVNEKLFF,TGTGCCAGCAGCCCGACCCGACAGGTTAATGAAAAACTGTTTTTT
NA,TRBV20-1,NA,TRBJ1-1,CSASYGAFF,TGCAGTGCTAGTTACGGGGCTTTCTTT
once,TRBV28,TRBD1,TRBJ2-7,CASIPRQGPPRGFYEQYF,TGTGCCAGCATTCCGAGACAGGGTCCGCCTAGAGGTTTCTACGAGCAGTACTTC
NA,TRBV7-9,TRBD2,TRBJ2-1,CASRGLAGGNEQFF,TGTGCCAGCAGGGGACTAGCGGGAGGGAATGAGCAGTTCTTC
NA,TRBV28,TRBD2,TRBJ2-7,CASRGTRGSYEQYF,TGTGCCAGCAGAGGGACTAGAGGTTCCTACGAGCAGTACTTC
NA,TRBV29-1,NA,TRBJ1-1,CSGGPSEAFF,TGCAGCGGGGGGCCGTCTGAAGCTTTCTTT
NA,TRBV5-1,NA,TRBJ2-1,CATSGTPYNEQFF,TGCGCCACCTCCGGGACTCCCTACAATGAGCAGTTCTTC
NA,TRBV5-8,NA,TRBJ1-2,CASSLGYRLGYGYTF,TGTGCCAGCAGCTTGGGGTACAGGCTTGGGTATGGCTACACCTTC
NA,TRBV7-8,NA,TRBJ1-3,CASSPLGARGSGNTIYF,TGTGCCAGCAGCCCCCTGGGGGCGAGGGGCTCTGGAAACACCATATATTTT
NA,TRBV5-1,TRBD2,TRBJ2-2,CASSPLAGGPGELFF,TGCGCCAGCAGCCCCCTAGCGGGGGGGCCCGGGGAGCTGTTTTTT
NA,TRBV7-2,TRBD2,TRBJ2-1,CASSRTRLINEQFF,TGTGCCAGCAGCCGGACTAGACTCATCAATGAGCAGTTCTTC
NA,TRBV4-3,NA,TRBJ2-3,CASSQGIITGSEGNADTQYF,TGCGCCAGCAGCCAAGGGATTATAACAGGGAGCGAGGGTAATGCAGATACGCAGTATTTT
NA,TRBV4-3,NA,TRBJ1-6,CASSQDPAQQSSYNSPLHF,TGCGCCAGCAGCCAAGATCCGGCACAGCAGAGCTCCTATAATTCACCCCTCCACTTT
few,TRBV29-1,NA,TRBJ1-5,CSVSGDQGNQPQHF,TGCAGCGTTTCTGGGGACCAGGGGAACCAGCCCCAGCATTTT
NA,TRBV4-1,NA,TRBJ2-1,CASSQGTRINPYNEQFF,TGCGCCAGCAGCCAAGGGACACGTATAAACCCCTACAATGAGCAGTTCTTC